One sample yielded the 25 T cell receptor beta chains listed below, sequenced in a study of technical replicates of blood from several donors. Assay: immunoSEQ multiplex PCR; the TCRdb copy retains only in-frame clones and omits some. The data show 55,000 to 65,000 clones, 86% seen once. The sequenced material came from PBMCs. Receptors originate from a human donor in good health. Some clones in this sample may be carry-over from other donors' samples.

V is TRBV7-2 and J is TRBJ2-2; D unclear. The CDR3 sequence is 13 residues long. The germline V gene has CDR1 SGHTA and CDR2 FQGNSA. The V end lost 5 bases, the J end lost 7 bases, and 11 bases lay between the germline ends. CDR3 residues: CASSPQVFGELFF. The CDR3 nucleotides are TGTGCCAGCAGCCCCCAGGTATTCGGGGAGCTGTTTTTT. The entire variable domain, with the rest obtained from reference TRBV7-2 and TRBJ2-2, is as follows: GAGVSQSPSNKVTEKGKDVELRCDPISGHTALYWYRQSLGQGLEFLIYFQGNSAPDKSGLPSDRFSAERTGGSVSTLTIQRTQQEDSAVYLCASSPQVFGELFFGEGSRLTVL.

Here the CDR3 DNA reads TGCGCCAGCAGCCGTGGAGGTTCCTACGAGCAGTACTTC. Translation: CASSRGGSYEQYF. The chain employs TRBV4-1 and TRBJ2-7, with a possible D match to TRBD2 (5 bases). The V gene lost 4 bases and the J gene lost 1 base, with 8 bases spanning the gap. This CDR3 is built from 13 residues. CDR1 and CDR2 (germline): MGHRA, YSYEKL.

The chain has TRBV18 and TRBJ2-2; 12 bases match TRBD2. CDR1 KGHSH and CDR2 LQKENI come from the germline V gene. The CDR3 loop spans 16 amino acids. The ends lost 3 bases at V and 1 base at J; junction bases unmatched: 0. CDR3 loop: CASSPGLAGNTGELFF. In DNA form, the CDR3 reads TGTGCCAGCTCACCGGGACTAGCGGGGAACACCGGGGAGCTGTTTTTT.

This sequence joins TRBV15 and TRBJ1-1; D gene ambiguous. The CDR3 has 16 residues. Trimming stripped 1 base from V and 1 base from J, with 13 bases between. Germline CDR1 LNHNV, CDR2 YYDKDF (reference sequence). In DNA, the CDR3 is TGTGCCACCAGCAGAGGGTCGGGAAGGGAGAACACTGAAGCTTTCTTT. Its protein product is CATSRGSGRENTEAFF.

The DNA of the CDR3 is TGTGCCAGCAGCTTAGTCGGGACAGGGACCTCCGAGCAGTACTTC. The encoded protein is CASSLVGTGTSEQYF. The chain links TRBV7-2 to TRBJ2-7, with 9 bases that match TRBD1. In germline, CDR1 is SGHTA, CDR2 FQGNSA. With V trimmed by 1 base and J by 6 bases, 7 bases remained unmatched. The CDR3 is 15 amino acids.

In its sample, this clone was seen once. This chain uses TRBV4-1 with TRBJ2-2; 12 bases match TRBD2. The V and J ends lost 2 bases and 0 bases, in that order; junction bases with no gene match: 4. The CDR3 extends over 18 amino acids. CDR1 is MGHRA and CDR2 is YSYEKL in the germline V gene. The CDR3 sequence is CASSQSRTSGANTGELFF. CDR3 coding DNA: TGCGCCAGCAGCCAATCTCGGACTAGCGGGGCGAACACCGGGGAGCTGTTTTTT.

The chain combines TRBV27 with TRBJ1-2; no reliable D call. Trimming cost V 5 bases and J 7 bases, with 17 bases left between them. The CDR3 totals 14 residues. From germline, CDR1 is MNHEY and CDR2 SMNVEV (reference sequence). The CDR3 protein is CASSKVGGLGGYTF. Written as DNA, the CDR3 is TGTGCCAGCAGTAAGGTTGGAGGGCTGGGTGGCTACACCTTC.

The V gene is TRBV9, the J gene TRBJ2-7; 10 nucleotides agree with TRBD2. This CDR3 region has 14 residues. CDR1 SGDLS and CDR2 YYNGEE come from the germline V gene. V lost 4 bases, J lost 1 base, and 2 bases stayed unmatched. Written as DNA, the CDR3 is TGTGCCAGCAGCCTAGCGGGAGCTTCCTACGAGCAGTACTTC. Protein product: CASSLAGASYEQYF.

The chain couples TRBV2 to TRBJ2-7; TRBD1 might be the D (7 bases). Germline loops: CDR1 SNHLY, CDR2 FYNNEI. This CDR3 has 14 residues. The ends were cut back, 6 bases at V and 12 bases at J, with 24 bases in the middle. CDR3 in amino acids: CASSQAGREGARYF. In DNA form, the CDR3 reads TGTGCCAGCAGCCAAGCCGGGAGAGAGGGGGCCCGGTACTTC.

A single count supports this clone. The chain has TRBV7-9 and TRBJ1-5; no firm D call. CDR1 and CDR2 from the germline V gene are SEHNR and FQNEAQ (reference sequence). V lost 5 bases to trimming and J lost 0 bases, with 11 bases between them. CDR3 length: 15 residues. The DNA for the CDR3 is TGTGCCAGCAGCCGCGAGCTAGATAGCAATCAGCCCCAGCATTTT. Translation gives CASSRELDSNQPQHF. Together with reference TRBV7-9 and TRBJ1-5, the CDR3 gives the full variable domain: DTGVSQNPRHKITKRGQNVTFRCDPISEHNRLYWYRQTLGQGPEFLTYFQNEAQLEKSRLLSDRFSAERPKGSFSTLEIQRTEQGDSAMYLCASSRELDSNQPQHFGDGTRLSIL.

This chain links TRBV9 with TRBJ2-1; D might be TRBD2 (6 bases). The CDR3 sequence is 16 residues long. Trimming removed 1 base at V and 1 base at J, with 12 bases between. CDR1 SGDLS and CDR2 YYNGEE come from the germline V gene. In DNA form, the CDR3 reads TGTGCCAGCAGCGTATCCGGGACTCGGTCCTACAATGAGCAGTTCTTC. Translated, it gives CASSVSGTRSYNEQFF.

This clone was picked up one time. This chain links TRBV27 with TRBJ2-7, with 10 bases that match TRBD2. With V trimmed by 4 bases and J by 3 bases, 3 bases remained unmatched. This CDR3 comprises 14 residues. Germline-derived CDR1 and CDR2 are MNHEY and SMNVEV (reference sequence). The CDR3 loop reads CASSSGLAYYEQYF. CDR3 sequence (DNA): TGTGCCAGCAGTTCGGGACTAGCGTACTACGAGCAGTACTTC.

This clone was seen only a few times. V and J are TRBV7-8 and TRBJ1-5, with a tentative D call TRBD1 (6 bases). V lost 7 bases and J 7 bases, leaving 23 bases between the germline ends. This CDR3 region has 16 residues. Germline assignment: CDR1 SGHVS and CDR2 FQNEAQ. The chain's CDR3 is CASIPTGFTSLQPQHF. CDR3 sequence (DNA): TGTGCCAGCATTCCTACAGGGTTTACCTCCCTACAGCCCCAGCATTTT.

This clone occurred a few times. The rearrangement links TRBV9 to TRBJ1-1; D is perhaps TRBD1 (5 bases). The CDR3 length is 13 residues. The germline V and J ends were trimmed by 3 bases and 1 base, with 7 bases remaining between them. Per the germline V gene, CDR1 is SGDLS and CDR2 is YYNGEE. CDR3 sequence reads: CASSEDTNTEAFF. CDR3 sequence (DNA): TGTGCCAGCAGCGAGGACACGAACACTGAAGCTTTCTTT.

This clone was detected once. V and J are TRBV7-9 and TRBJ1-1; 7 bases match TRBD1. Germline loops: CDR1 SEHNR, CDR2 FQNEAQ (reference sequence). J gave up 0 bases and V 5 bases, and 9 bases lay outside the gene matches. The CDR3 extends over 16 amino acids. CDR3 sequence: CASSPLDRLMNTEAFF. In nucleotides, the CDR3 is TGTGCCAGCAGCCCCTTGGACAGGTTGATGAACACTGAAGCTTTCTTT.

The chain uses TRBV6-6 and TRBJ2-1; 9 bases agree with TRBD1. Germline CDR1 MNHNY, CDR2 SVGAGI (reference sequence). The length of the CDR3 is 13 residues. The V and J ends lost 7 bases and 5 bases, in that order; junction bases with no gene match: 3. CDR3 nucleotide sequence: TGTGCCAGCACCGGGACAGGGCACAATGAGCAGTTCTTC. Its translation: CASTGTGHNEQFF.

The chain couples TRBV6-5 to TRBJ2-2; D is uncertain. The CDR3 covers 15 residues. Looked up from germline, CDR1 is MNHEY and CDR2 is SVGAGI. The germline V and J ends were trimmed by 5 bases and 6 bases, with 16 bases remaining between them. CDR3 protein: CASSLYAAVAGELFF. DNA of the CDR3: TGTGCCAGCAGTCTGTACGCGGCTGTGGCCGGGGAGCTGTTTTTT.

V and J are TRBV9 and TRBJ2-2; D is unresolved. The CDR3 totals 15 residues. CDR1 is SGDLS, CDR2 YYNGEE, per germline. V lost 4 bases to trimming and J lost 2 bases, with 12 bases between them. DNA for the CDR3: TGTGCCAGCAGCATATTGTCACAAAACACCGGGGAGCTGTTTTTT. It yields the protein CASSILSQNTGELFF.

This chain's CDR3 is CASSLTRDRGDEQFF. CDR3 DNA sequence: TGTGCCAGCAGCTTAACCCGGGACAGGGGCGATGAGCAGTTCTTC. V is TRBV7-9 and J is TRBJ2-1; TRBD1 matches at 10 bases. Germline V gene data show CDR1 as SEHNR and CDR2 as FQNEAQ (reference sequence). The CDR3 loop spans 15 amino acids. V lost 2 bases and J lost 8; bases outside the gene matches: 6.

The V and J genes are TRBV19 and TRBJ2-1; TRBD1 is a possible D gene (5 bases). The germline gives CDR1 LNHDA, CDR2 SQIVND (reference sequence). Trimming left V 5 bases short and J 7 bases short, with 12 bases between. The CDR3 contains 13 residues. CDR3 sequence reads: CASSLAGWNEQFF. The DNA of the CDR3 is TGTGCCAGTAGTCTGGCAGGGTGGAATGAGCAGTTCTTC. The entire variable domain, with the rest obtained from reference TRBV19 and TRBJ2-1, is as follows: DGGITQSPKYLFRKEGQNVTLSCEQNLNHDAMYWYRQDPGQGLRLIYYSQIVNDFQKGDIAEGYSVSREKKESFPLTVTSAQKNPTAFYLCASSLAGWNEQFFGPGTRLTVL.

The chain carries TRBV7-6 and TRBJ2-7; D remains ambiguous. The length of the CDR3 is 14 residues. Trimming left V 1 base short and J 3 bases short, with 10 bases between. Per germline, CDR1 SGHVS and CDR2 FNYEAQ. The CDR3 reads CASSLGGAYYEQYF. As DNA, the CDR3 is TGTGCCAGCAGCTTAGGTGGAGCGTACTACGAGCAGTACTTC.

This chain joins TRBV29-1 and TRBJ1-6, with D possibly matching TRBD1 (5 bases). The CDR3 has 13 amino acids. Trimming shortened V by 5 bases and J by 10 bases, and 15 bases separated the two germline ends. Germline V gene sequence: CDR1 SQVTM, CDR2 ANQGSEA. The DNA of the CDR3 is TGCAGCGTTAGGGAGGGGAGTTGGTCACCCCTCCACTTT. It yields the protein CSVREGSWSPLHF.

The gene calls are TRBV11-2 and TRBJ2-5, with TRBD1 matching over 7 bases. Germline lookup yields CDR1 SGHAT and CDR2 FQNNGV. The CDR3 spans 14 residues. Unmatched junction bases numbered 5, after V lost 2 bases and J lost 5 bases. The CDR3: CASSLLGRGETQYF. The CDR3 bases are TGTGCCAGCAGCTTATTAGGCAGGGGGGAGACCCAGTACTTC. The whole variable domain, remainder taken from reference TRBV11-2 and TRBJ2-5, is EAGVAQSPRYKIIEKRQSVAFWCNPISGHATLYWYQQILGQGPKLLIQFQNNGVVDDSQLPKDRFSAERLKGVDSTLKIQPAKLEDSAVYLCASSLLGRGETQYFGPGTRLLVL.

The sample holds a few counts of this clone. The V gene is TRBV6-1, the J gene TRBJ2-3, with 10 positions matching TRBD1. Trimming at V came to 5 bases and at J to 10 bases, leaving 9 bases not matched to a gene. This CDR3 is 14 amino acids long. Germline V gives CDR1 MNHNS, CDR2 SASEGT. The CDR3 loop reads CASSSPGQGKSQYF. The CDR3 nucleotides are TGTGCCAGCAGTTCTCCGGGACAGGGGAAATCGCAGTATTTT.

CDR3: CASSSGGPGWGGELFF. The CDR3 coding sequence is TGTGCCAGCAGCTCCGGAGGGCCGGGATGGGGCGGGGAGCTGTTTTTT. The rearrangement joins TRBV7-3 to TRBJ2-2; possibly TRBD2 for D (6 bases). Germline-derived CDR1 and CDR2 are SGHTA and FQGTGA. The CDR3 contains 16 residues. The germline V and J ends were trimmed by 4 bases and 7 bases, with 19 bases remaining between them.